What follows are 2 T cell receptor beta chains derived from one specimen sequenced in a study of neurological immune-mediated disorders. From the 5' RACE reads, TCRdb called clonotypes with MiXCR, one entry per CDR3 protein. Among roughly 98,000 distinct CDR3 sequences listed, about 12% were seen once. Time point of the sample: longitudinal time-point 2. The sample taken for sequencing was PBMCs. The receptors here all came from a female donor with HTLV-1-associated myelopathy (HAM/TSP).

CDR3 sequence: CASSPGAGTVTQYF. CDR3 coding DNA: TGTGCCAGCAGCCCTGGGGCCGGGACAGTGACCCAGTACTTC. The V and J genes are TRBV7-6 and TRBJ2-5; the match to TRBD1 covers 7 bases. The CDR3 totals 14 residues. From germline, CDR1 is SGHVS and CDR2 FNYEAQ. After removal of 5 bases from V and 7 bases from J, the junction contained 10 bases not matched to a gene.

In this sample, this clonotype turned up many times. V usage is TRBV9 and J usage is TRBJ2-7; TRBD2 aligns across 8 bases. V shed 5 bases and J 3 bases; nucleotides not matched to a gene: 7. Germline CDR1 is SGDLS and CDR2 is YYNGEE. The CDR3 has 14 amino acids. Here the CDR3 DNA reads TGTGCCAGCAGTCAGAGTAGCGGGGACTACGAGCAGTACTTC. Protein product: CASSQSSGDYEQYF.